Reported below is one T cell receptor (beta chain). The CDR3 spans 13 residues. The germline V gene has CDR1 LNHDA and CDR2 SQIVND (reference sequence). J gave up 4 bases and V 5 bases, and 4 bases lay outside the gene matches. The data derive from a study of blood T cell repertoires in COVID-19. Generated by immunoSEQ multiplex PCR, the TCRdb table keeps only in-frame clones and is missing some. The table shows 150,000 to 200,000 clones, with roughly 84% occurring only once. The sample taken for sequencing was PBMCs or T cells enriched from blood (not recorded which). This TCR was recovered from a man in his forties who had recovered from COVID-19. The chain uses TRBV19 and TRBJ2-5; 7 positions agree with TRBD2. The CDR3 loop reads CASSDRLAETQYF. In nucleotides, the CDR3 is TGTGCCAGTAGTGATAGACTAGCAGAGACCCAGTACTTC.